This TCR beta chain was obtained from a study of glioma-infiltrating T cells. Concerning this clonotype: Its antigen is as yet unknown. Its ends do not fully match the called genes, so a read error is possible.

The iRepertoire nested amplicon-rescue multiplex PCR amplified TCR alpha and beta CDR3s from RNA. Tissue mRNA or PBMC total RNA, 100-400 ng, went into one-step reverse transcription and amplification. TCRdb analysed the multiplex PCR reads with MiXCR anew, one entry per CDR3 protein. The sample has 85,000 to 110,000 distinct CDR3 sequences, about 28% seen once. Points from the study as a whole: Gliomas, especially low-grade, showed above-expected tissue-blood divergence; non-neoplastic patients showed below.

The length of the CDR3 is 14 residues. Germline V lookup: CDR1 SEHNR, CDR2 FQNEAQ (reference sequence). This chain uses TRBV7-9 with TRBJ2-7, with 7 bases identical to TRBD2. This sequence was found in a human donor with low-grade glioma or glioblastoma, undergoing nonglioma brain surgery, or in good health (not recorded which). The specimen was glioma tissue, nonneoplastic brain tissue, or PBMCs (not recorded which). CDR3 bases: TGCGCCAGCAGCTTGGGAGGGACGGGAGACGAGCAGTACTTC. It encodes CASSLGGTGDEQYF.